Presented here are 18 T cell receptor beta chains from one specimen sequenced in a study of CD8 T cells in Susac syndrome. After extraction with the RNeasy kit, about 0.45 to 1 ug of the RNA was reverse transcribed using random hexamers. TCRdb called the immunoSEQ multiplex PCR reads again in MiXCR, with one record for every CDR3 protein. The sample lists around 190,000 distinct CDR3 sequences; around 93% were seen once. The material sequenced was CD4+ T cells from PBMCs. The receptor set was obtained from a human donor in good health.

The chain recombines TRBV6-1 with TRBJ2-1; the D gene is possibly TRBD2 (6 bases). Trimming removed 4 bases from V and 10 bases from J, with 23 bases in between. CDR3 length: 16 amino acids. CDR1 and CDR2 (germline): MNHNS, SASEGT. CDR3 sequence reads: CASSVLRDSRPKEQFF. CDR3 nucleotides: TGTGCCAGCAGTGTCCTCCGGGACTCACGTCCAAAGGAGCAGTTCTTC.

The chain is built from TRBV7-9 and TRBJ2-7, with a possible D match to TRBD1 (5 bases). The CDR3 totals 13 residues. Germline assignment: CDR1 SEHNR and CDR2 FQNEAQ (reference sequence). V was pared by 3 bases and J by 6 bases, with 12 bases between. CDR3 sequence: CASSLLGPGEQYV. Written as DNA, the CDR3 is TGTGCCAGCAGCTTGTTGGGGCCCGGCGAGCAGTACGTC.

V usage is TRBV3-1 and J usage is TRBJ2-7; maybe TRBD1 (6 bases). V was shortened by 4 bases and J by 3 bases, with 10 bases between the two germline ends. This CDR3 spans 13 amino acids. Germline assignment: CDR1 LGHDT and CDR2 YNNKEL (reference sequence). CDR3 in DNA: TGTGCCAGCAGCCGACAGGATATCTACGAGCAGTACTTC. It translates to CASSRQDIYEQYF.

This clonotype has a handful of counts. In nucleotides, the CDR3 is TGTGCCAGCAGTTTACGGGAAGGGTACGAGCAGTACTTC. Protein sequence: CASSLREGYEQYF. The chain carries TRBV27 and TRBJ2-7; maybe TRBD2 (5 bases). CDR3 length equals 13 residues. Looked up from germline, CDR1 is MNHEY and CDR2 is SMNVEV (reference sequence). V was cut by 2 bases and J by 4 bases, with 9 bases left in between.

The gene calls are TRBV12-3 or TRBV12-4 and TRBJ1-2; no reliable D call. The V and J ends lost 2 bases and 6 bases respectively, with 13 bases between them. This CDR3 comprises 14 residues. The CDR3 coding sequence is TGTGCCAGCAGTTTATTAGGACCGGATAATGGCTACACCTTC. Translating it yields CASSLLGPDNGYTF.

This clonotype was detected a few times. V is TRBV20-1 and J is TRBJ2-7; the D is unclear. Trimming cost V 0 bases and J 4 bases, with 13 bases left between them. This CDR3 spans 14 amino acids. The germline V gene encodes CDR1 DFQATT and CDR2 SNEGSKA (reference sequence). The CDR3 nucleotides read TGCAGTGCTAGAGATAGAAACGTTGGTTACGAGCAGTACTTC. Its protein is CSARDRNVGYEQYF.

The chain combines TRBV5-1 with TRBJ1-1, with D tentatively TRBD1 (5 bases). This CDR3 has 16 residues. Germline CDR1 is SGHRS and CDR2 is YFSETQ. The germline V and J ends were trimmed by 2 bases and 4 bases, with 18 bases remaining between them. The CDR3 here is CASSLGGGQGGTEAFF. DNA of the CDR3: TGCGCCAGCAGCTTAGGTGGTGGTCAGGGAGGCACTGAAGCTTTCTTT. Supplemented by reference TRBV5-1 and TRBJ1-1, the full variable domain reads KAGVTQTPRYLIKTRGQQVTLSCSPISGHRSVSWYQQTPGQGLQFLFEYFSETQRNKGNFPGRFSGRQFSNSRSEMNVSTLELGDSALYLCASSLGGGQGGTEAFFGQGTRLTVV.

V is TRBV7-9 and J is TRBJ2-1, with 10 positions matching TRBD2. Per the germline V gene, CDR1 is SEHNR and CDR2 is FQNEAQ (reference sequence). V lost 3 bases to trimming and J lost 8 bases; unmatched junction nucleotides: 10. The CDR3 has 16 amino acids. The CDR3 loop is CASSLRSGGAFDEQFF. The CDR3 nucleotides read TGTGCCAGCAGCTTGAGGAGCGGGGGGGCCTTCGATGAGCAGTTCTTC.

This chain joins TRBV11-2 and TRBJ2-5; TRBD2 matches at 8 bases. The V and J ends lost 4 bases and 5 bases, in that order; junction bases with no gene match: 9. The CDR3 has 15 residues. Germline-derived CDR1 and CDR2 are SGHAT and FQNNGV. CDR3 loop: CASSSKLAGRETQYF. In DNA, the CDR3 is TGTGCCAGCAGCTCAAAGTTAGCGGGGAGGGAGACCCAGTACTTC.

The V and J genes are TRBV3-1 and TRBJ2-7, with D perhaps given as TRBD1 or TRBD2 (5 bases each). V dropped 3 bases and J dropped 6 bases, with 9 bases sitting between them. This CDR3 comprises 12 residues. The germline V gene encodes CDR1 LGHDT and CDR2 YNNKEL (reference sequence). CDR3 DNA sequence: TGTGCCAGCAGCCATCCGGGGACCGAGCAGTACTTC. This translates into CASSHPGTEQYF.

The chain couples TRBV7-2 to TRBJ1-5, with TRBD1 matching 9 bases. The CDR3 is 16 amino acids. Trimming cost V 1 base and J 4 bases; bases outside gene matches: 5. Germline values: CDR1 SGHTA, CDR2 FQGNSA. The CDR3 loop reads CASSLGDRVRNQPQHF. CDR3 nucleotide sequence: TGTGCCAGCAGCTTAGGGGACAGGGTGAGGAATCAGCCCCAGCATTTT. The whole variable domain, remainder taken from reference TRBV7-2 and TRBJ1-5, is GAGVSQSPSNKVTEKGKDVELRCDPISGHTALYWYRQSLGQGLEFLIYFQGNSAPDKSGLPSDRFSAERTGGSVSTLTIQRTQQEDSAVYLCASSLGDRVRNQPQHFGDGTRLSIL.

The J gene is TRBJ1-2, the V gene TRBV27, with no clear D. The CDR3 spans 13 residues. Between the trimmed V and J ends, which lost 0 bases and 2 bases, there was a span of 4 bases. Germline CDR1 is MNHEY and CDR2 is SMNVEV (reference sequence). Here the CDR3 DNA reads TGTGCCAGCAGTTTATCGGGAAACTATGGCTACACCTTC. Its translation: CASSLSGNYGYTF.

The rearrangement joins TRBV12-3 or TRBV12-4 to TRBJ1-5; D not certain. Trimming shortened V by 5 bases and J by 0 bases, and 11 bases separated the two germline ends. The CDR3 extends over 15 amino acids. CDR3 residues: CASSPSPDSNQPQHF. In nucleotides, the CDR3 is TGTGCCAGCAGTCCCAGCCCCGATAGCAATCAGCCCCAGCATTTT.

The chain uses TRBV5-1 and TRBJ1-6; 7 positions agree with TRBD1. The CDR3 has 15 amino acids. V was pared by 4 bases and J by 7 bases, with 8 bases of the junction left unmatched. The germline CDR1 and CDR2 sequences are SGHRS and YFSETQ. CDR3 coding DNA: TGCGCCAGCAGCGCCCGACAGGGCGAGAATTCACCCCTCCACTTT. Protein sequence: CASSARQGENSPLHF. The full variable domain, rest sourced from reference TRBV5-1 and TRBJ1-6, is KAGVTQTPRYLIKTRGQQVTLSCSPISGHRSVSWYQQTPGQGLQFLFEYFSETQRNKGNFPGRFSGRQFSNSRSEMNVSTLELGDSALYLCASSARQGENSPLHFGNGTRLTVT.

CDR3 in amino acids: CSAPLQGMNTEAFF. The CDR3 nucleotides are TGCAGTGCTCCCCTACAGGGGATGAACACTGAAGCTTTCTTT. The chain uses TRBV20-1 and TRBJ1-1, with 7 bases identical to TRBD1. Germline trimming cut 5 bases from V and 0 bases from J; bases unmatched to any gene: 6. Germline values: CDR1 DFQATT, CDR2 SNEGSKA (reference sequence). The length of the CDR3 is 14 residues.

CDR3 DNA sequence: TGTGCCAGCACCCCGGGCTTAGGGAGCACTGAAGCTTTCTTT. Its translation: CASTPGLGSTEAFF. The J gene is TRBJ1-1, the V gene TRBV12-3 or TRBV12-4; no clear D. The CDR3 is 14 residues long. Trimming shortened V by 7 bases and J by 4 bases, and 16 bases separated the two germline ends.

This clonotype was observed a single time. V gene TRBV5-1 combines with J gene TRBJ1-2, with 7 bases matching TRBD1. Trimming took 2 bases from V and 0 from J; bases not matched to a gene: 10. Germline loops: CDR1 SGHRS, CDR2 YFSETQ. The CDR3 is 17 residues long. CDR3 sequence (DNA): TGCGCCAGCAGCTTCCATCCGTACAGGGGACCTAACTATGGCTACACCTTC. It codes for CASSFHPYRGPNYGYTF.

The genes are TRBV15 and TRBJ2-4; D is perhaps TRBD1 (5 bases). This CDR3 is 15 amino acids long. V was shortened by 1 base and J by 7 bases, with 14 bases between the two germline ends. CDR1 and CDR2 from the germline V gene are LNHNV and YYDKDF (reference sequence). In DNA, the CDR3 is TGTGCCACCAGCAGAGCAGGGTCAGGAGTCAACATTCAGTACTTC. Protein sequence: CATSRAGSGVNIQYF. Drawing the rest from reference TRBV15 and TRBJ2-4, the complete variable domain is DAMVIQNPRYQVTQFGKPVTLSCSQTLNHNVMYWYQQKSSQAPKLLFHYYDKDFNNEADTPDNFQSRRPNTSFCFLDIRSPGLGDTAMYLCATSRAGSGVNIQYFGAGTRLSVL.